This TCR beta chain was documented in a study of blood T cells in healthy people across ages. For the second PCR, which ran for 7 to 11 cycles, a sample-barcoded 5' primer and a J-beta primer mix were used. Each CDR3 protein is one row after TCRdb ran MiXCR on the 5' RACE reads. The sample carries more than 550,000 distinct CDR3 sequences, about a fifth recorded once. Points on this clonotype: The target antigen is unknown.

This CDR3 comprises 16 residues. Study-wide results and caveats: Getting older went along with TCR beta diversity per million T cells dropping roughly linearly.

This receptor was taken from a man aged 65-85 years in good health. V is TRBV21-1 and J is TRBJ1-3; the D segment call TRBD1 is taken from the table without a DNA check. TRBV21-1 is shown as a pseudogene. The sequenced material came from blood. CDR3: CASSKLRALSGNTIYF. In DNA form, the CDR3 reads TGTGCCAGCAGCAAATTAAGGGCGCTCTCTGGAAACACCATATATTTT.